Shown below are 14 T cell receptor beta chains from a single sample sequenced in a study of blood T cell repertoires in COVID-19. Profiled with immunoSEQ multiplex PCR; TCRdb holds only in-frame clones, not every one. The sample yields roughly 170,000 clones, around 83% seen once. The specimen was peripheral blood. All receptors derive from a woman between 45 and 65 years old with COVID-19, enrolled during active disease.

The CDR3 region has the DNA TGTGCCACTTCTATCTGGGCCCTTGGGTATCAGCCCCAGCATTTT. This encodes CATSIWALGYQPQHF. The chain employs TRBV6-6 and TRBJ1-5; no clear D gene. Germline CDR1 and CDR2: MNHNY and SVGAGI (reference sequence). The CDR3 loop spans 15 amino acids. V was pared by 10 bases and J by 5 bases, with 21 bases between.

The gene calls are TRBV5-1 and TRBJ2-1, with D maybe TRBD1 (5 bases). CDR3 length: 15 amino acids. CDR1 SGHRS and CDR2 YFSETQ come from the germline V gene. The V and J ends lost 5 bases and 0 bases respectively, with 12 bases between them. The CDR3 sequence is CASSHRQGSYNEQFF. In nucleotides, the CDR3 is TGCGCCAGCAGTCATAGGCAGGGCTCCTACAATGAGCAGTTCTTC.

The CDR3 loop is CASSRQGDRGKQPQHF. The DNA for the CDR3 is TGTGCCAGCAGCAGGCAGGGGGACAGGGGAAAACAGCCCCAGCATTTT. This chain joins TRBV5-8 and TRBJ1-5, with 10 bases identical to TRBD1. CDR1 is SGHTS and CDR2 is YDEGEE in the germline V gene. This CDR3 has 16 residues. With V trimmed by 4 bases and J by 7 bases, 11 bases remained unmatched.

The chain links TRBV19 to TRBJ1-2, with 8 bases lining up with TRBD1. After removal of 5 bases from V and 3 bases from J, the junction contained 11 bases not matched to a gene. The CDR3 is 16 residues long. The germline CDR1 and CDR2 sequences are LNHDA and SQIVND (reference sequence). CDR3 protein: CASSSESGTGYYGYTF. As DNA, the CDR3 is TGTGCCAGTAGTTCCGAATCCGGGACAGGATACTATGGCTACACCTTC. Full variable domain (rest looked up from reference TRBV19 and TRBJ1-2): DGGITQSPKYLFRKEGQNVTLSCEQNLNHDAMYWYRQDPGQGLRLIYYSQIVNDFQKGDIAEGYSVSREKKESFPLTVTSAQKNPTAFYLCASSSESGTGYYGYTFGSGTRLTVV.

The chain joins TRBV3-1 (or the pseudogene TRBV3-2) to TRBJ1-2, with D maybe TRBD1 (6 bases). Germline values: CDR1 LGHDT, CDR2 YNNKEL (reference sequence). Trimming took off 0 bases at V and 2 bases at J, with 19 bases between the two ends. The CDR3 spans 18 residues. The chain's CDR3 is CASSQDGGAYPNNYGYTF. In DNA form, the CDR3 reads TGTGCCAGCAGCCAAGATGGGGGGGCGTACCCAAACAACTATGGCTACACCTTC.

This rearrangement joins TRBV19 to TRBJ2-5; TRBD1 matches at 7 bases. The CDR3 totals 15 residues. V shed 2 bases, J shed 5 bases, and the junction held 8 bases outside the gene matches. Germline V gene data show CDR1 as LNHDA and CDR2 as SQIVND (reference sequence). The CDR3 nucleotides are TGTGCCAGTAGTATACGCAGGGGGATCGGGGAGACCCAGTACTTC. It translates to CASSIRRGIGETQYF.

The gene calls are TRBV6-5 and TRBJ1-6; 7 nucleotides line up with TRBD1. The length of the CDR3 is 15 residues. Trimming at V came to 6 bases and at J to 15 bases, leaving 17 bases not matched to a gene. Germline CDR1 MNHEY, CDR2 SVGAGI. The CDR3 here is CASRLGSGDTGVLHF. In DNA form, the CDR3 reads TGTGCCAGCAGATTGGGGTCGGGGGACACAGGGGTCCTCCACTTT.

This clone appeared once. The V and J genes are TRBV4-1 and TRBJ2-3; a weak D match, TRBD2 (5 bases). The CDR3 consists of 16 residues. The germline gives CDR1 MGHRA, CDR2 YSYEKL. The V gene lost 4 bases and the J gene lost 1 base, with 15 bases spanning the gap. CDR3 bases: TGCGCCAGCAGCCGTCTACTAGGATGGGGCACAGATACGCAGTATTTT. It codes for CASSRLLGWGTDTQYF.

The CDR3 DNA reads TGTGCCAGCGTTTCCACCAAGAGCACCATATATTTT. Translated, it gives CASVSTKSTIYF. V gene TRBV2 combines with J gene TRBJ1-3; D unresolved. The V end lost 8 bases, the J end lost 9 bases, and 14 bases lay between the germline ends. CDR3 length: 12 amino acids. Per the germline V gene, CDR1 is SNHLY and CDR2 is FYNNEI.

This clone has a handful of counts. The gene calls are TRBV28 and TRBJ2-7, with TRBD2 identical over 8 bases. Germline V gene sequence: CDR1 MDHEN, CDR2 SYDVKM. The CDR3 is 18 amino acids. The V gene end was trimmed by 1 base and the J gene end by 5 bases; junction bases not matched to a gene: 16. CDR3 in DNA: TGTGCCAGCAGTTTATCACCGGGACTAGGGGCCATAGAGAACGAGCAGTACTTC. Protein sequence: CASSLSPGLGAIENEQYF.

The chain combines TRBV27 with TRBJ2-2; 7 nucleotides agree with TRBD2. The ends lost 10 bases at V and 1 base at J; junction bases unmatched: 9. The germline CDR1 and CDR2 sequences are MNHEY and SMNVEV (reference sequence). The CDR3 has 15 residues. The CDR3 DNA sequence: TGTGCCACCTTTCTGGCGGGGGAGAACACCGGGGAGCTGTTTTTT. Translating gives CATFLAGENTGELFF.

The CDR3, as DNA: TGTGCCAGCAGCCATTCAGGGGGCGGCACTGAAGCTTTCTTT. It codes for CASSHSGGGTEAFF. J is TRBJ1-1 and V is TRBV3-1 (or the pseudogene TRBV3-2), with 8 bases aligning to TRBD1. Trimming cost V 3 bases and J 4 bases; bases outside gene matches: 4. CDR3 length equals 14 residues. In germline, CDR1 is LGHDT, CDR2 YNNKEL (reference sequence).

CDR3 loop: CASSSEGAQYF. CDR3 in DNA: TGTGCCAGCAGCTCTGAAGGGGCCCAGTACTTC. V is TRBV7-9 and J is TRBJ2-5; D is perhaps TRBD1 (5 bases). CDR1 is SEHNR, CDR2 FQNEAQ, per germline (reference sequence). This CDR3 is 11 amino acids long. V lost 4 bases and J 9 bases, leaving 9 bases between the germline ends. Full variable domain (missing parts from reference TRBV7-9 and TRBJ2-5): DTGVSQNPRHKITKRGQNVTFRCDPISEHNRLYWYRQTLGQGPEFLTYFQNEAQLEKSRLLSDRFSAERPKGSFSTLEIQRTEQGDSAMYLCASSSEGAQYFGPGTRLLVL.

This clone has just one count. The chain joins TRBV19 to TRBJ1-1; 7 bases align to TRBD1. CDR1 and CDR2 (germline): LNHDA, SQIVND (reference sequence). The V gene end was trimmed by 0 bases and the J gene end by 9 bases; junction bases not matched to a gene: 16. The CDR3 runs 17 residues. In DNA, the CDR3 is TGTGCCAGTAGTATAGATCGGGGACAGACCTCTATCGGAAAAGCTTTCTTT. It yields the protein CASSIDRGQTSIGKAFF.